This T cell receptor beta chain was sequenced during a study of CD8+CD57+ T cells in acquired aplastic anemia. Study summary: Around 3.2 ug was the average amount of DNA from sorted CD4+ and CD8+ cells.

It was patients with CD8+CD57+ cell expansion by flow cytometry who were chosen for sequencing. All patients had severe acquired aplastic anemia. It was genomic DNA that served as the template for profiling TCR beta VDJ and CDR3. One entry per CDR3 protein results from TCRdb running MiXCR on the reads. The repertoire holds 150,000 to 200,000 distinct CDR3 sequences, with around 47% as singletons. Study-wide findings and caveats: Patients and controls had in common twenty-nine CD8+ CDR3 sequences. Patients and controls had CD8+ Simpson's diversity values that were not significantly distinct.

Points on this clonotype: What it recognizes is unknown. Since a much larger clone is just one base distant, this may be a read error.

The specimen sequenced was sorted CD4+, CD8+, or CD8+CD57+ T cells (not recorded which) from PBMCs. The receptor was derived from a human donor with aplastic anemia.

CDR3 coding DNA: TGTGCCAGCGGCCTCCGGGGAGGGGGAACAGATACGCAGTATTTT. Translated: CASGLRGGGTDTQYF. The genes are TRBV3-1 and TRBJ2-3; D may be TRBD2 (7 bases). Germline CDR1 and CDR2: LGHDT and YNNKEL (reference sequence). CDR3 size: 15 residues. V dropped 8 bases and J dropped 3 bases, with 18 bases sitting between them.